The clone carrying this T cell receptor beta chain was detected once. Its antigen is unidentified. The table came from immunoSEQ multiplex PCR; TCRdb's copy has only in-frame clones and leaves some out. The sample holds tens of thousands of clones, 94% seen once. The source of the sample is a study of graft-versus-host responses after intestinal transplantation. Study background: Multivisceral, liver-intestinal, or isolated intestinal transplants were performed in recipients. The recipients all started with anti-thymocyte globulin induction and then took tacrolimus and steroids for about 3 years.

Points from the study as a whole: Within the allografts of patients who had graft-donor T cell macrochimerism, graft-versus-host to host-versus-graft clonal ratios were high.

The TCR comes from a human donor who was the organ donor for an intestinal transplant. Material: unstimulated CD4+ T cells sorted from spleen or lymph node cells, obtained before transplant.

Written as DNA, the CDR3 is TGTGCCAGCAGCTTATTCGCATTCTCCTACGAGCAGTACTTC. Translation: CASSLFAFSYEQYF. This chain joins TRBV7-2 and TRBJ2-7; D gene uncertain. Germline CDR1 reads SGHTA; CDR2 reads FQGNSA. The CDR3 consists of 14 residues. Trimming took off 2 bases at V and 0 bases at J, with 8 bases between the two ends.